Following are 8 T cell receptor beta chains from one sample sequenced in a study of T cell responses to AZD1222 COVID-19 vaccine. Assay used: immunoSEQ multiplex PCR; TCRdb lists only in-frame clones, some missing. This table holds 90,000 to 150,000 clones, about 85% found once. This specimen consisted of peripheral blood, obtained 28 days after the second AZD1222 dose. These TCRs come from an adult who received the AZD1222 COVID-19 vaccine.

The chain links TRBV6-5 to TRBJ1-6; D remains unclear. Trimming cost V 8 bases and J 0 bases, with 11 bases left between them. This CDR3 is built from 15 residues. Looked up from germline, CDR1 is MNHEY and CDR2 is SVGAGI. In DNA, the CDR3 is TGTGCCAGCGCCTTGGACGGCTCCTATAATTCACCCCTCCACTTT. This gives the protein CASALDGSYNSPLHF.

In its sample, this clone was seen once. This chain connects TRBV5-1 to TRBJ2-3; TRBD1 matches at 7 bases. After removal of 3 bases from V and 7 bases from J, the junction contained 8 bases not matched to a gene. The CDR3 spans 14 residues. In germline, CDR1 is SGHRS, CDR2 YFSETQ. The chain's CDR3 is CASSSGQPRHTQYF. CDR3 DNA: TGCGCCAGCAGCTCGGGACAGCCCAGGCATACGCAGTATTTT.

V is TRBV7-9 and J is TRBJ2-1, with TRBD2 identical over 8 bases. The CDR3 is 15 amino acids. Losses at the gene ends were 1 base for V and 6 bases for J; bases not matched to a gene: 5. In germline, CDR1 is SEHNR, CDR2 FQNEAQ (reference sequence). The CDR3 nucleotides are TGTGCCAGCAGCTTAGTAGCGGGGCCAAGCAATGAGCAGTTCTTC. It translates to CASSLVAGPSNEQFF.

The chain carries TRBV11-2 and TRBJ2-7, with 7 bases lining up with TRBD1. The germline V gene has CDR1 SGHAT and CDR2 FQNNGV. Losses at the gene ends were 0 bases for V and 3 bases for J; bases not matched to a gene: 5. CDR3 length: 15 residues. CDR3 nucleotide sequence: TGTGCCAGCAGCTTAGAACTGGGACAGATCTACGAGCAGTACTTC. Its translation: CASSLELGQIYEQYF.

This chain uses TRBV11-2 with TRBJ2-1, with 9 bases that match TRBD1. Germline V CDR1 and CDR2: SGHAT, FQNNGV. Germline trimming cut 5 bases from V and 7 bases from J; bases unmatched to any gene: 6. CDR3 size: 14 residues. The CDR3 DNA reads TGTGCCAGCAGCGCACGACAGGGGGATAATGAGCAGTTCTTC. Residues: CASSARQGDNEQFF.

The chain is built from TRBV11-3 and TRBJ2-1; 10 bases map to TRBD2. CDR1 SGHNT and CDR2 YENEEA come from the germline V gene. CDR3 length equals 15 residues. J lost 8 bases, V lost 0 bases, and 4 bases had no gene match. CDR3 nucleotide sequence: TGTGCCAGCAGCTTAGAGTCTAGCGGGGGCTATGAGCAGTTCTTC. Protein product: CASSLESSGGYEQFF.

This chain connects TRBV7-9 to TRBJ2-1; 8 nucleotides line up with TRBD2. The CDR3 contains 18 residues. With 4 bases clipped from V and 3 bases from J, the junction kept 14 bases outside the gene matches. Per the germline V gene, CDR1 is SEHNR and CDR2 is FQNEAQ (reference sequence). The CDR3 loop is CASSSPAGGGLNYNEQFF. The CDR3 nucleotides are TGTGCCAGCAGCTCCCCTGCCGGGGGGGGCCTAAACTACAATGAGCAGTTCTTC.

This clone appeared a single time. The V call is TRBV19, the J call TRBJ2-5; possible D gene TRBD2, 5 bases. With 0 bases removed from V and 4 bases from J, the gap between germline ends came to 6 bases. The CDR3 consists of 13 residues. Germline loops: CDR1 LNHDA, CDR2 SQIVND (reference sequence). The DNA of the CDR3 is TGTGCCAGTAGTATAGATCGGGGAGAGACCCAGTACTTC. This codes for CASSIDRGETQYF. The variable domain in full, completed from reference TRBV19 and TRBJ2-5, reads DGGITQSPKYLFRKEGQNVTLSCEQNLNHDAMYWYRQDPGQGLRLIYYSQIVNDFQKGDIAEGYSVSREKKESFPLTVTSAQKNPTAFYLCASSIDRGETQYFGPGTRLLVL.